The rows below give T cell receptor beta chains drawn from one sample of a study of blood T cells in healthy people across ages. TCRdb redid the calling of the 5' RACE reads with MiXCR, one entry per CDR3 protein. The data contain around 710,000 distinct CDR3 sequences, approximately 39% of them singletons. Sequencing was done on a sample of blood. These receptors were taken from a woman between 55 and 75 years old in good health. CDR3s include the opening cysteine and the closing phenylalanine or tryptophan. The D gene is left open where the match is weak. The listing skips clone size in some rows; elsewhere it reads once, few, many or a size class.

abundance	v_gene	j_gene	d_gene	len	CDR3aa	CDR3nt
NA	TRBV25-1	TRBJ2-3	NA	16	CASSVIGAGRADTQYF	TGTGCCAGCAGTGTTATTGGGGCGGGACGAGCAGATACGCAGTATTTT
NA	TRBV28	TRBJ1-2	NA	17	CASSFGVRDYHNYGYTF	TGTGCCAGCAGTTTTGGGGTCAGGGATTATCATAACTATGGCTACACCTTC
NA	TRBV7-3	TRBJ2-1	TRBD2	16	CASSLMTSGTYNEQFF	TGTGCCAGCAGCTTAATGACTAGCGGCACCTACAATGAGCAGTTCTTC
NA	TRBV28	TRBJ1-2	NA	14	CASSFGTTNYGYTF	TGTGCCAGCAGTTTCGGGACAACCAACTATGGCTACACCTTC
NA	TRBV7-2	TRBJ2-1	TRBD2	15	CASSLYGGEIDEQFF	TGTGCCAGCAGCTTATATGGGGGGGAGATAGATGAGCAGTTCTTC
NA	TRBV5-1	TRBJ2-3	TRBD2	15	CASFRGGAGADTQYF	TGCGCCAGCTTCCGCGGGGGGGCCGGGGCAGATACGCAGTATTTT
few	TRBV7-6	TRBJ1-5	NA	12	CASSPLGQPQHF	TGTGCCAGCAGCCCCTTGGGCCAGCCCCAGCATTTT
NA	TRBV15	TRBJ1-1	TRBD1	13	CATSIGQGAEAFF	TGTGCCACCAGCATTGGACAGGGGGCTGAAGCTTTCTTT
NA	TRBV12-3/TRBV12-4	TRBJ2-1	TRBD2	15	CASSFGELAGGEQFF	TGTGCCAGCAGTTTTGGAGAGCTAGCGGGGGGTGAGCAGTTCTTC
NA	TRBV28	TRBJ2-5	NA	12	CASSPPYNEQYF	TGTGCCAGCAGTCCACCTTACAATGAGCAGTACTTC
NA	TRBV12-3/TRBV12-4	TRBJ2-7	NA	18	CASSFGRSSGRAHYEQYF	TGTGCCAGCAGTTTCGGGCGGTCCAGTGGGAGAGCCCACTACGAGCAGTACTTC
NA	TRBV18	TRBJ1-2	NA	12	CASSTVDYGYTF	TGTGCCAGCTCAACGGTTGACTATGGCTACACCTTC
NA	TRBV7-9	TRBJ2-7	TRBD2	19	CASSRPGLAGSYGSYEQYF	TGTGCCAGCAGCAGACCGGGACTAGCGGGTAGTTACGGCTCCTACGAGCAGTACTTC
NA	TRBV29-1	TRBJ2-3	NA	12	CSVPGLPDTQYF	TGCAGCGTCCCGGGACTCCCAGATACGCAGTATTTT
NA	TRBV2	TRBJ2-7	TRBD1	15	CASSWGQGDLYEQYF	TGTGCCAGCAGCTGGGGACAGGGGGATCTCTACGAGCAGTACTTC
NA	TRBV20-1	TRBJ2-7	TRBD1	17	CSARGPGQGASYYEQYF	TGCAGTGCTAGAGGACCGGGACAGGGGGCTTCCTACTACGAGCAGTACTTC
NA	TRBV6-5	TRBJ2-6	NA	16	CASSPGRASGANVLTF	TGTGCCAGCAGTCCAGGAAGGGCAAGTGGGGCCAACGTCCTGACTTTC
many	TRBV7-9	TRBJ2-7	NA	14	CASSLDRSSYEQYF	TGTGCCAGCAGCTTAGACAGGAGCTCCTACGAGCAGTACTTC
NA	TRBV7-2	TRBJ2-7	NA	13	CASSLSLVHEQYF	TGTGCCAGCAGCTTATCCCTCGTTCACGAGCAGTACTTC
NA	TRBV7-8	TRBJ2-5	NA	13	CASSLREQETQYF	TGTGCCAGCAGCTTACGGGAACAAGAGACCCAGTACTTC
few	TRBV20-1	TRBJ2-1	NA	15	CSALSPFYLLNEQFF	TGCAGTGCCCTTAGCCCGTTCTACCTCCTCAATGAGCAGTTCTTC
NA	TRBV7-2	TRBJ2-6	NA	15	CASSLADLGANVLTF	TGTGCCAGCAGCTTAGCGGACCTTGGGGCCAACGTCCTGACTTTC
NA	TRBV6-2/TRBV6-3	TRBJ2-5	NA	15	CASSPRGRSQETQYF	TGTGCCAGCAGTCCCCGGGGACGGTCGCAAGAGACCCAGTACTTC
few	TRBV6-1	TRBJ2-1	NA	17	CASSPTPTVSSYNEQFF	TGTGCCAGCAGCCCCACACCCACAGTGAGCTCCTACAATGAGCAGTTCTTC
many	TRBV5-1	TRBJ1-2	NA	14	CASSLVGVNYGYTF	TGCGCCAGCAGCTTGGTCGGGGTTAACTATGGCTACACCTTC
NA	TRBV27	TRBJ1-1	NA	13	CASRISGSTEAFF	TGTGCCAGCAGAATTTCAGGGTCCACTGAAGCTTTCTTT
NA	TRBV6-2/TRBV6-3	TRBJ2-5	TRBD2	16	CASSYSNGRAFDEQYF	TGTGCCAGCAGTTACTCGAACGGGAGGGCCTTCGATGAGCAGTACTTC
once	TRBV24-1	TRBJ2-2	TRBD1	14	CATSDPNRGRELFF	TGTGCCACCAGTGACCCGAACAGGGGCCGGGAGCTGTTTTTT
many	TRBV7-2	TRBJ2-7	TRBD1	16	CASSLISTGTGNEQYF	TGTGCCAGCAGCTTGATCTCAACCGGGACAGGGAACGAGCAGTACTTC
NA	TRBV5-1	TRBJ2-5	NA	14	CASSRLGPAGEQYF	TGCGCCAGCAGCCGCTTAGGCCCAGCCGGGGAGCAGTACTTC
NA	TRBV18	TRBJ2-1	TRBD2	14	CASYRTSGNNEQFF	TGTGCCAGCTACCGGACTAGCGGGAACAATGAGCAGTTCTTC
NA	TRBV14	TRBJ2-2	NA	17	CASSRTPGELDTGELFF	TGTGCCAGCAGCCGCACGCCCGGGGAATTGGACACCGGGGAGCTGTTTTTT
NA	TRBV12-3/TRBV12-4	TRBJ2-3	NA	14	CASSFRGGADVQYF	TGTGCCAGCAGTTTCAGAGGGGGAGCAGATGTGCAGTATTTT
many	TRBV10-3	TRBJ2-5	NA	14	CAIGSTGTQETQYF	TGTGCCATCGGGTCTACAGGAACCCAAGAGACCCAGTACTTC
NA	TRBV3-1	TRBJ1-6	NA	15	CASSQGESYNSPLHF	TGTGCCAGCAGCCAAGGAGAGTCCTATAATTCACCCCTCCACTTT
NA	TRBV28	TRBJ2-3	NA	16	CASSFLGGPGTDTQYF	TGTGCCAGCAGTTTTTTAGGAGGTCCTGGAACAGATACGCAGTATTTT
few	TRBV12-3/TRBV12-4	TRBJ2-7	NA	11	CASKSDYGQYF	TGTGCCAGCAAGTCAGACTACGGGCAGTACTTC